Sequencing of this TCR beta chain was carried out in a study of breast tumors, draining lymph nodes, adjacent tissues. Points from the study as a whole: That most tumor T cells come from lymph nodes remained unproven. Compared with lymph nodes, tumors were less diverse; compared with nontumor tissue, more.

TCRdb re-derived calls from the multiplex PCR reads in MiXCR, one entry per CDR3 protein. The sample consists of 200,000 to 250,000 distinct CDR3 sequences, approximately 31% of them appearing once. This clonotype was counted at least ten times. Its antigen remains unidentified. Breast cancer patients provided tissue from their axillary draining lymph nodes. Sequencing was carried out using axillary lymph node tissue. The source is a female donor with breast cancer. Some clones in this sample may be carry-over from other donors' samples.

The CDR3 loop reads CASSQIAGTSKSSYEQYF. CDR3 sequence (DNA): TGCGCCAGCAGCCAGATTGCCGGGACTAGCAAATCCTCCTACGAGCAGTACTTC. This chain uses TRBV4-1 with TRBJ2-7; 9 bases line up with TRBD2. V gave up 3 bases and J gave up 0 bases; unmatched junction bases: 12. Germline CDR1 is MGHRA and CDR2 is YSYEKL. The CDR3 spans 18 residues.